This TCR beta chain was sequenced for a study of blood T cell repertoires in COVID-19. Overall study context: The samples span acute and convalescent COVID-19 from the United States, Italy and Spain. T cells, B-cell-depleted T cells, or PBMCs supplied cDNA or gDNA.

In the original analysis: Cell counts per sample came from amplifying reference gene primers. TCRdb's copy holds only in-frame clones and misses some; the assay was immunoSEQ multiplex PCR. The V and J calls and clone size are taken from that table; D and trimming were inferred from the DNA. The top ten clones hold about 13% of a sample with roughly 120,000 clones, around 85% of them seen once. The CDR3 contains 15 residues. Losses at the gene ends were 3 bases for V and 2 bases for J; bases not matched to a gene: 4. Germline V CDR1 and CDR2: LNHDA, SQIVND (reference sequence). Source material: peripheral blood. The chain employs TRBV19 and TRBJ1-3; 7 nucleotides align to TRBD1. The clonotype originates from a human donor in a cohort sampled during active COVID-19. The CDR3 DNA is TGTGCCAGTAGTATGCCCGGGACAGCTGGAAACACCATATATTTT. It specifies CASSMPGTAGNTIYF.